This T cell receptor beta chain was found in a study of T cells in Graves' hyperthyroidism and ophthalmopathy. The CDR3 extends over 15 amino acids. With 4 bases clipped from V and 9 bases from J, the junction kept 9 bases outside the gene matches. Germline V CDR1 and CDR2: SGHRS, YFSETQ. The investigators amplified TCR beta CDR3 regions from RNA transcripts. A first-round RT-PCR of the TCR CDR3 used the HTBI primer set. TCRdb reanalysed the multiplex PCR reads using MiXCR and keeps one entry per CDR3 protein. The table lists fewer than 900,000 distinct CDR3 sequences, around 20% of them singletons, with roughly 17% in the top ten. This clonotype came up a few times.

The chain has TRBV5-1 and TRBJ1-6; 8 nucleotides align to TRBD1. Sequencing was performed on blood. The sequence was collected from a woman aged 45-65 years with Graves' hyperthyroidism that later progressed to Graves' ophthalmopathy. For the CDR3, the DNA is TGCGCCAGCAGCCCTGACAGGGGATCAGGTTCACCCCTCCACTTT. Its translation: CASSPDRGSGSPLHF.